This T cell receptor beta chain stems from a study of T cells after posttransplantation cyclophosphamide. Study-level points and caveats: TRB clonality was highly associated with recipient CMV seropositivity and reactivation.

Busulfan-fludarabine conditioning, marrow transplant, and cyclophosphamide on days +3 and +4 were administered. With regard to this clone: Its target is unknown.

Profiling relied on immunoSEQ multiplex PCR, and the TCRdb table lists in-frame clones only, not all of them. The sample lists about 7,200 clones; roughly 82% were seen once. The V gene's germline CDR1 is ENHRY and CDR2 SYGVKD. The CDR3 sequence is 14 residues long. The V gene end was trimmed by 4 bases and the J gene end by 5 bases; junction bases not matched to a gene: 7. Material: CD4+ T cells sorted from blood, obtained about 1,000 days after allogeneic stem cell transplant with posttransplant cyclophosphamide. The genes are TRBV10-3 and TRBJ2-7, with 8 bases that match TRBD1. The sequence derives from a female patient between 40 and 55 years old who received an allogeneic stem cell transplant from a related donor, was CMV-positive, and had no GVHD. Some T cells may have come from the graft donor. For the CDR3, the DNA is TGTGCCATCAGTGCAGGACAGGGCAGGCACGAGCAGTACTTC. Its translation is CAISAGQGRHEQYF.